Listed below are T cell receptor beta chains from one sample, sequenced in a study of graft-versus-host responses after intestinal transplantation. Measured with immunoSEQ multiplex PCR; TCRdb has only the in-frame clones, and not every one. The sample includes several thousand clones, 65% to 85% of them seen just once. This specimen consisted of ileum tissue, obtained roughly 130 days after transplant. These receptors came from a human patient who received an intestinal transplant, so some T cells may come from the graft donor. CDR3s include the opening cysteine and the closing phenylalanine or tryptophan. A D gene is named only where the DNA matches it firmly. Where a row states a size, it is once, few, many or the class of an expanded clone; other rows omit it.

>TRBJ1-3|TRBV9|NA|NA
TGTGCCAGCAGCGAACAGTTTTCTTCTGGAAACACCATATATTTT
CASSEQFSSGNTIYF
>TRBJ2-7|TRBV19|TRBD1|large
TGTGCCAGTAGTATAACAGGGGGAATATACGAGCAGTACTTC
CASSITGGIYEQYF
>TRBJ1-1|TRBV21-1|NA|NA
TGTGCCAGCAGCAATAAGAGAGGGGGCGGGATGAACACTGAAGCTTTCTTT
CASSNKRGGGMNTEAFF
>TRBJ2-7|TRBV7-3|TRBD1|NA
TGTGCCAGCAGCTCTACCCGATCAGACAGGGGGGGCTCCTACGAGCAGTACTTC
CASSSTRSDRGGSYEQYF
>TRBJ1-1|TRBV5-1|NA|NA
TGCGCCAGCGCTCCAGGGGTTTTGAACACTGAAGCTTTCTTT
CASAPGVLNTEAFF
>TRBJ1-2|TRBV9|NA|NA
TGTGCCAGCAGCGCCACGACAGGAAACTATGGCTACACCTTC
CASSATTGNYGYTF
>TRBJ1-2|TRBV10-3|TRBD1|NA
TGTGCCATGGATCCGGGACAGGGTCATGGCTACACCTTC
CAMDPGQGHGYTF
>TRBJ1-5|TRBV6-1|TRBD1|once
TGTGCCAGCAGTGAATTTGGGACAGGAGGTTACCAGCCCCAGCATTTT
CASSEFGTGGYQPQHF
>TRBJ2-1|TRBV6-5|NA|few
TGTGCCAGCAGTTACCAGCGGTTCTCCTACAATGAGCAGTTCTTC
CASSYQRFSYNEQFF
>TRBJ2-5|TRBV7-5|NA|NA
TGTGTCAGAAGCTTGGGGAGCGGGAGGGAAGAGACCCAGTACTTC
CVRSLGSGREETQYF
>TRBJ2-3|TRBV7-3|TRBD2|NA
TGTGCCAGCAGCCCCCGTGCTAGCGGAACCACAGATACGCAGTATTTT
CASSPRASGTTDTQYF
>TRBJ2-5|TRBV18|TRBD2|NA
TGTGCCAGTTCCGTGTTAGCGGGGAGACAAGAGACCCAGTACTTC
CASSVLAGRQETQYF
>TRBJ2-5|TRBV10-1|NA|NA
TGCGCCAGCAGGGATAAGATTGGACAAGAGACCCAGTACTTC
CASRDKIGQETQYF
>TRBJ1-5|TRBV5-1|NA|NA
TGCGCCAGCAGCTTGGCGGGGGCTAACAATCAGCCCCAGCATTTT
CASSLAGANNQPQHF
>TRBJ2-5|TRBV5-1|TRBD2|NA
TGCGCCAGCAGCACCGGACTAGCGGCCCAGCGGACCCAGTACTTC
CASSTGLAAQRTQYF
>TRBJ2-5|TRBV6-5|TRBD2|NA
TGTGCCAGCAGCGGACTAGTCGGAGAGACCCAGTACTTC
CASSGLVGETQYF
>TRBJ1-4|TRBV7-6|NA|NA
TGTGCCAGCAGCTTAGGGGCATCCCGACTGTTTTTT
CASSLGASRLFF
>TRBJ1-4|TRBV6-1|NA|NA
TGTGCCAGCAGTGAAGTACCGGGCCTTAATGAAAAACTGTTTTTT
CASSEVPGLNEKLFF
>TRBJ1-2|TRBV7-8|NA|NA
TGTGCCAGCAGCGCCCACAGAGGGGCGGGATATGGCTACACCTTC
CASSAHRGAGYGYTF
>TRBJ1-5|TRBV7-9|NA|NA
TGTGCCAGCAGCTTAGCTCCGGAGGATAGCAATCAGCCCCAGCATTTT
CASSLAPEDSNQPQHF
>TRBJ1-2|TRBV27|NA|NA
TGTGCCAGCAGTTCGTTGTCGGGGGCGGACTATGGCTACACCTTC
CASSSLSGADYGYTF
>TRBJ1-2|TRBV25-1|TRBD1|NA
TGTGCCAGCAGTGGGGAAGACAGGGGCGGGGGTCGCTATGGCTACACCTTC
CASSGEDRGGGRYGYTF
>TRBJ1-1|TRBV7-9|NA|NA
TGTGCCAGCAGCTTACATGTAAACACTGAAGCTTTCTTT
CASSLHVNTEAFF
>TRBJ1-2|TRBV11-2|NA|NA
TGTGCCAGCAGCTTGGGACGGGCTAACTATGGCTACACCTTC
CASSLGRANYGYTF
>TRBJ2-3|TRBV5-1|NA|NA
TGCGCCAGCAGCTTGGGCGGGGATACGCAGTATTTT
CASSLGGDTQYF
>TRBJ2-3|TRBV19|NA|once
TGTGCCAGTAGTATAGATCGGGGGAAGGGTACGCAGTATTTT
CASSIDRGKGTQYF
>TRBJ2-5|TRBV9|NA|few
TGTGCCAGCAGCGTAGGTAGGAGGACAGCCCAAGAGACCCAGTACTTC
CASSVGRRTAQETQYF
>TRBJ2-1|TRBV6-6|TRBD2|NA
TGTGCCAGCAGTCCAATTAGCGGGGGCCTTTACAATGAGCAGTTCTTC
CASSPISGGLYNEQFF
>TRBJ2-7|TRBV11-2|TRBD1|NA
TGTGCCAGCAGCTGGTCGGACAGGGGGACCTACGAGCAGTACTTC
CASSWSDRGTYEQYF
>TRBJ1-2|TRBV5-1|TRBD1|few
TGCGCCAGCAGCCCCGGGACAGCACAGGGCTACACCTTC
CASSPGTAQGYTF
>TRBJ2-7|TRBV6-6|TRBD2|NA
TGTGCCAGCAGTGCTGGGGGACTAGCGGGAACCTACGAGCAGTACTTC
CASSAGGLAGTYEQYF
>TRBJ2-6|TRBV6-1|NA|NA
TGTGCCAGCAGTGGGGGTACACTATACTCTGGGGCCAACGTCCTGACTTTC
CASSGGTLYSGANVLTF
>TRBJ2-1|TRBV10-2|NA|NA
TGCGCCAGCAAGGCGGGGGCGTCTATGTACAATGAGCAGTTCTTC
CASKAGASMYNEQFF
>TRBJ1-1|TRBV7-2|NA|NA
TGTGCCAGCAGCCCGCTGACAAATTACAACACTGAAGCTTTCTTT
CASSPLTNYNTEAFF
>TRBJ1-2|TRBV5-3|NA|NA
TGTGCCAGAGTGCGTTCAGTGGTGAGAAAGATCTATGGCTACACCTTC
CARVRSVVRKIYGYTF
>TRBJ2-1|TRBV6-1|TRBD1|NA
TGTGCCAGTGCCGGACAGGGCCTTACCTACAATGAGCAGTTCTTC
CASAGQGLTYNEQFF
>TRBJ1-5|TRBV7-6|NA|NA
TGTGCCAGCAGCACAGGCGTGGGGCGCGGTCAGCCCCAGCATTTT
CASSTGVGRGQPQHF
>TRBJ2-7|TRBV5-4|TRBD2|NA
TGTGCCAGCAGCTTGATGGGAGCGGGAGACGAGCAGTACTTC
CASSLMGAGDEQYF
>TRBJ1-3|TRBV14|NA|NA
TGTGCCAGCAGCCACCTCATTACGGGGGGCCTAAACACCATATATTTT
CASSHLITGGLNTIYF
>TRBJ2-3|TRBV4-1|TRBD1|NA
TGCGCCAGCAGCCAAGATTCAGGACAGGGCACAGATACGCAGTATTTT
CASSQDSGQGTDTQYF
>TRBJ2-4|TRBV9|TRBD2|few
TGTGCCAGCAGCGTTAGCGGGCTAGCCAAAAACATTCAGTACTTC
CASSVSGLAKNIQYF
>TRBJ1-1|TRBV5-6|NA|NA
TGTGCCAGCAGCTTGGTCCGTTTAGGCAGGGAGAACACTGAAGCTTTCTTT
CASSLVRLGRENTEAFF
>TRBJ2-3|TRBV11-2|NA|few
TGTGCCAGCACCCGGGACATCAGCACAGATACGCAGTATTTT
CASTRDISTDTQYF